The 27 T cell receptor beta chains given below trace back to one sample, sequenced in a study of blood T cell repertoires in COVID-19. Sequencing used immunoSEQ multiplex PCR; TCRdb keeps in-frame clones, though not all of them. Here the sample spans about 100,000 clones, more than 80% being singletons. Sequences were obtained from peripheral blood. Receptors were obtained from a human donor in a cohort sampled during active COVID-19.

The chain has TRBV6-5 and TRBJ1-2; tentative D call: TRBD1 (5 bases). Germline CDR1 is MNHEY and CDR2 is SVGAGI. Trimming cost V 8 bases and J 8 bases, with 9 bases left between them. The CDR3 spans 10 residues. The CDR3 sequence: CASGQIGYTF. In nucleotides, the CDR3 is TGTGCCAGCGGACAAATCGGCTACACCTTC.

The V gene is TRBV7-6, the J gene TRBJ2-3; the D gene is possibly TRBD1 (6 bases). The CDR3 consists of 17 residues. V gave up 5 bases and J gave up 5 bases, with 23 bases separating them. CDR1 and CDR2 from the germline V gene are SGHVS and FNYEAQ. The CDR3 loop is CASSPRSAGARGDTQYF. The CDR3 region has the DNA TGTGCCAGCAGCCCCCGCTCCGCAGGGGCACGTGGAGATACGCAGTATTTT.

The chain joins TRBV7-2 to TRBJ2-2, with 9 positions matching TRBD1. The CDR3 has 16 residues. The ends lost 4 bases at V and 6 bases at J; junction bases unmatched: 9. Germline CDR1 SGHTA, CDR2 FQGNSA. CDR3: CASSSGGTGTPGELFF. CDR3 in DNA: TGTGCCAGCAGCTCTGGCGGGACAGGGACTCCCGGGGAGCTGTTTTTT.

The CDR3 region has the DNA TGTGCCAGCTCACCACGGTGGGCCGACACTGAAGCTTTCTTT. This encodes CASSPRWADTEAFF. J is TRBJ1-1 and V is TRBV18; D not resolved. The CDR3 runs 14 residues. Germline V gives CDR1 KGHSH, CDR2 LQKENI. Trimming removed 1 base at V and 3 bases at J, with 9 bases between.

The chain joins TRBV19 to TRBJ1-1; D is ambiguous. CDR3 size: 12 residues. V was pared by 8 bases and J by 1 base, with 8 bases between. Germline V lookup: CDR1 LNHDA, CDR2 SQIVND (reference sequence). CDR3 region: CASRSPNTEAFF. Written as DNA, the CDR3 is TGTGCCAGTCGGAGCCCGAACACTGAAGCTTTCTTT.

The gene calls are TRBV5-4 and TRBJ2-3, with 8 bases fitting TRBD1. Germline CDR1 is SGHNT and CDR2 is YYREEE (reference sequence). This CDR3 contains 15 residues. V dropped 1 base and J dropped 3; count of bases not matched to a gene: 4. The DNA of the CDR3 is TGTGCCAGCAGCTTGAGCACAGGGGGAACAGATACGCAGTATTTT. It encodes CASSLSTGGTDTQYF.

This clone was found a few times. J is TRBJ2-1 and V is TRBV6-4; 9 nucleotides line up with TRBD1. The CDR3 has 15 residues. Germline V lookup: CDR1 MRHNA, CDR2 SNTAGT. With V trimmed by 6 bases and J by 8 bases, 11 bases remained unmatched. This CDR3 reads CASSPGQGFDHEQFF. DNA for the CDR3: TGTGCCAGCAGCCCAGGACAGGGGTTTGATCATGAGCAGTTCTTC.

The chain is built from TRBV4-1 and TRBJ1-1; D ambiguous. CDR1 MGHRA and CDR2 YSYEKL come from the germline V gene. Trimming removed 0 bases at V and 7 bases at J, with 15 bases between. The CDR3 spans 15 residues. The CDR3 sequence is CASSQERMRSGEAFF. The CDR3 coding sequence is TGCGCCAGCAGCCAAGAGCGCATGCGGAGCGGTGAAGCTTTCTTT.

The chain links TRBV12-3 or TRBV12-4 to TRBJ1-5, with D perhaps TRBD1 (6 bases). Trimming took off 6 bases at V and 4 bases at J, with 10 bases between the two ends. The CDR3 has 13 amino acids. The CDR3 region has the DNA TGTGCCAGCAGCCAGACAGGTAATCAGCCCCAGCATTTT. Translated, it gives CASSQTGNQPQHF.

The chain joins TRBV9 to TRBJ2-5; 12 positions match TRBD2. Unmatched junction bases numbered 6, after V lost 0 bases and J lost 6 bases. Germline CDR1 SGDLS, CDR2 YYNGEE. The CDR3 has 16 amino acids. The CDR3 DNA reads TGTGCCAGCAGCGTAGATCTAGCGGGGGGGCAGAAGACCCAGTACTTC. Its translation is CASSVDLAGGQKTQYF.

The chain has TRBV4-3 and TRBJ2-3; D is undetermined. From germline, CDR1 is LGHNA and CDR2 YSLEER. The CDR3 is 14 residues long. V was clipped by 0 bases and J by 4 bases, with 8 bases between them. CDR3 loop: CASSQETAADTQYF. In nucleotides, the CDR3 is TGCGCCAGCAGCCAAGAGACGGCGGCAGATACGCAGTATTTT.

The chain links TRBV6-5 to TRBJ2-7, with a weak D call TRBD2 (5 bases). The V end lost 8 bases, the J end lost 7 bases, and 18 bases lay between the germline ends. CDR3 size: 13 residues. Looked up from germline, CDR1 is MNHEY and CDR2 is SVGAGI. CDR3 coding DNA: TGTGCCAGCTGGGGAGAGATCTACTTGGAGCAGTACTTC. Translation gives CASWGEIYLEQYF.

This clone was seen ten or more times. One end of the junction varies from germline; a read error may be responsible. The chain couples TRBV27 to TRBJ2-2; 10 bases are a match to TRBD2. Germline loops: CDR1 MNHEY, CDR2 SMNVEV (reference sequence). The CDR3 sequence is 16 residues long. Here the CDR3 reads CASRLSSGGNTGELFF. The CDR3 coding sequence is TGTGCCAGCAGATTATCTAGCGGGGGGAACACCGGGGAGCTGTTTTTT.

The chain links TRBV3-1 (or the pseudogene TRBV3-2) to TRBJ2-7, with a possible D match to TRBD1 (6 bases). This CDR3 has 14 amino acids. The V end lost 0 bases, the J end lost 3 bases, and 9 bases lay between the germline ends. From germline, CDR1 is LGHDT and CDR2 YNNKEL (reference sequence). Here the CDR3 reads CASSQEQGRYEQYF. The DNA of the CDR3 is TGTGCCAGCAGCCAAGAACAGGGTCGCTACGAGCAGTACTTC.

V and J are TRBV19 and TRBJ2-3; tentative D call: TRBD2 (5 bases). Germline loops: CDR1 LNHDA, CDR2 SQIVND (reference sequence). The CDR3 totals 14 residues. V was shortened by 3 bases and J by 4 bases, with 11 bases between the two germline ends. This CDR3 reads CASSMKVASDTQYF. The CDR3 DNA sequence: TGTGCCAGTAGTATGAAGGTAGCGTCAGATACGCAGTATTTT.

V gene TRBV19 combines with J gene TRBJ1-1; possibly TRBD1 for D (5 bases). The germline V gene has CDR1 LNHDA and CDR2 SQIVND (reference sequence). The V gene lost 5 bases and the J gene lost 5 bases, with 9 bases spanning the gap. There are 12 residues in the CDR3. CDR3 sequence reads: CASSGAFTEAFF. CDR3 coding DNA: TGTGCCAGTAGTGGGGCGTTTACTGAAGCTTTCTTT.

CDR3 residues: CASTLSGGASSGNTIYF. CDR3 nucleotide sequence: TGCGCCAGCACTCTATCTGGGGGGGCGAGCTCTGGAAACACCATATATTTT. V gene TRBV5-1 combines with J gene TRBJ1-3, with a weak D call TRBD1 (6 bases). The CDR3 length is 17 residues. Germline CDR1 SGHRS, CDR2 YFSETQ. V gave up 6 bases and J gave up 0 bases, with 19 bases separating them.

Note on this clone: Germline and junction disagree at one end, which may indicate a read error. The rearrangement joins TRBV28 to TRBJ1-5; D is undetermined. There are 12 residues in the CDR3. Germline V lookup: CDR1 MDHEN, CDR2 SYDVKM. The CDR3 region is CASSYPFGRVDF. In DNA form, the CDR3 reads TGTGCCAGCAGTTACCCCTTCGGTCGAGTGGATTTT.

The V gene is TRBV24-1, the J gene TRBJ1-2; no firm D call. V was cut by 3 bases and J by 4 bases, with 8 bases left in between. The germline V gene has CDR1 KGHDR and CDR2 SFDVKD. There are 13 residues in the CDR3. The CDR3 sequence: CATSDGQAYGYTF. The CDR3 DNA sequence: TGTGCCACCAGTGATGGCCAGGCCTATGGCTACACCTTC.

The chain employs TRBV19 and TRBJ1-2, with 8 bases fitting TRBD1. With V trimmed by 6 bases and J by 1 base, 7 bases remained unmatched. CDR3 length: 15 amino acids. Germline-derived CDR1 and CDR2 are LNHDA and SQIVND (reference sequence). CDR3 bases: TGTGCCAGTAGGGACCGGGACAGGCTTAACTATGGCTACACCTTC. Protein product: CASRDRDRLNYGYTF.

V gene TRBV27 combines with J gene TRBJ1-2; D is perhaps TRBD1 (5 bases). Between the trimmed V and J ends, which lost 6 bases and 2 bases, there was a span of 13 bases. The CDR3 has 14 amino acids. Looked up from germline, CDR1 is MNHEY and CDR2 is SMNVEV (reference sequence). CDR3 nucleotide sequence: TGTGCCAGCAGCCCCGGGGGGGGAAACTATGGCTACACCTTC. It translates to CASSPGGGNYGYTF.

This chain joins TRBV7-2 and TRBJ1-1, with D possibly being TRBD1 (5 bases). The CDR3 consists of 15 residues. Germline assignment: CDR1 SGHTA and CDR2 FQGNSA. Trimming left V 2 bases short and J 0 bases short, with 10 bases between. The CDR3 DNA is TGTGCCAGCAGCTTAAGGGGTCAGATGAACACTGAAGCTTTCTTT. As protein: CASSLRGQMNTEAFF.

The chain uses TRBV11-2 and TRBJ2-3; 9 bases line up with TRBD2. V shed 5 bases, J shed 1 base, and the junction held 7 bases outside the gene matches. Germline lookup yields CDR1 SGHAT and CDR2 FQNNGV. The CDR3 extends over 16 amino acids. CDR3 DNA sequence: TGTGCCAGCAGCCCCTTTAGCGGGGGTGGCACAGATACGCAGTATTTT. Amino acid sequence: CASSPFSGGGTDTQYF.

The V call is TRBV28, the J call TRBJ2-3; D not certain. V was cut by 2 bases and J by 0 bases, with 6 bases left in between. Germline CDR1 is MDHEN and CDR2 is SYDVKM. The CDR3 has 14 amino acids. The CDR3 is CASSLTPSTDTQYF. The CDR3 nucleotides are TGTGCCAGCAGTTTAACACCTAGCACAGATACGCAGTATTTT.

This chain uses TRBV5-6 with TRBJ1-4; D perhaps matches TRBD1 (6 bases). The V gene's germline CDR1 is SGHDT and CDR2 YYEEEE. Trimming removed 4 bases from V and 5 bases from J, with 18 bases in between. This CDR3 comprises 16 residues. CDR3 sequence: CASSGLPGVLNEKLFF. The CDR3 coding sequence is TGTGCCAGCAGCGGGTTACCAGGGGTCTTAAATGAAAAACTGTTTTTT.

The table lists this clone with a count of one. The rearrangement joins TRBV12-3 or TRBV12-4 to TRBJ1-2, with no clear D. The V end lost 5 bases, the J end lost 8 bases, and 12 bases lay between the germline ends. The CDR3 runs to 12 residues. The CDR3 protein is CASSPSGWGYTF. CDR3 DNA sequence: TGTGCCAGCAGTCCCTCGGGTTGGGGCTACACCTTC.

The rearrangement uses TRBV11-2 and TRBJ2-5; 7 nucleotides line up with TRBD2. The CDR3 sequence is 13 residues long. V dropped 1 base and J dropped 6; count of bases not matched to a gene: 2. Germline CDR1 SGHAT, CDR2 FQNNGV. In nucleotides, the CDR3 is TGTGCCAGCAGCTTAGGACTAGCACAGACCCAGTACTTC. It encodes CASSLGLAQTQYF.